These 29 T cell receptor beta chains came from one sample sequenced in a study of CD8 T cells in ankylosing spondylitis. TCRdb fed the 5' RACE reads into MiXCR, producing one record per CDR3 protein. The sample has around 250,000 distinct CDR3 sequences, approximately 30% seen once; the top ten hold approximately 4%. Input material: blood, either unsorted or a sorted T cell fraction (not recorded which). Receptors originate from a male donor with ankylosing spondylitis or in good health (not recorded which).

A few counts support this clonotype. This chain connects TRBV20-1 to TRBJ2-2; 7 positions agree with TRBD1. The J segment lost 4 bases and the V segment lost 5 bases, leaving 7 bases of the junction unmatched. The CDR3 length is 14 residues. Germline assignment: CDR1 DFQATT and CDR2 SNEGSKA (reference sequence). The CDR3 DNA sequence: TGCAGTGCTGAAAGACAGGGAATCACCGGGGAGCTGTTTTTT. Translated: CSAERQGITGELFF.

This clonotype was counted only a few times. V and J are TRBV20-1 and TRBJ1-1; D is ambiguous. The CDR3 has 11 amino acids. Germline loops: CDR1 DFQATT, CDR2 SNEGSKA (reference sequence). The V gene lost 3 bases and the J gene lost 6 bases, with 8 bases spanning the gap. The CDR3, as DNA: TGCAGTGCTAGCTACGGTCCTGAAGCTTTCTTT. Encoded protein: CSASYGPEAFF.

The V call is TRBV5-1, the J call TRBJ2-2; D unclear. V dropped 4 bases and J dropped 7 bases, with 14 bases sitting between them. The CDR3 sequence is 14 residues long. Germline assignment: CDR1 SGHRS and CDR2 YFSETQ. CDR3 DNA: TGCGCCAGCAGCCCGCTCGGGCAGGACGGGGAGCTGTTTTTT. This translates into CASSPLGQDGELFF.

The rearrangement links TRBV12-3 or TRBV12-4 to TRBJ2-1; tentatively, D is TRBD1 (5 bases). The CDR3 is 15 residues long. V was trimmed by 7 bases and J by 7 bases, leaving 20 bases between them. Here the CDR3 DNA reads TGTGCCAGCACAGAGTTTAGGGGCCCTCAGAATGAGCAGTTCTTC. Protein sequence: CASTEFRGPQNEQFF.

CDR3 sequence: CASRGAVSYEQYF. The CDR3 DNA is TGTGCCAGCAGGGGGGCGGTATCCTACGAGCAGTACTTC. This chain uses TRBV5-6 with TRBJ2-7; a possible D gene is TRBD1 (6 bases). The germline V and J ends were trimmed by 5 bases and 1 base, with 10 bases remaining between them. Per the germline V gene, CDR1 is SGHDT and CDR2 is YYEEEE. The CDR3 covers 13 residues.

The chain joins TRBV20-1 to TRBJ1-2; D possibly corresponds to TRBD1 (6 bases). The CDR3 is 13 residues long. Per the germline V gene, CDR1 is DFQATT and CDR2 is SNEGSKA (reference sequence). V lost 3 bases and J 4 bases, leaving 12 bases between the germline ends. CDR3 DNA sequence: TGCAGTGCTAGTTCAGGGGAAATCTATGGCTACACCTTC. Protein: CSASSGEIYGYTF.

This clonotype was seen a handful of times. This chain uses TRBV4-1 with TRBJ2-3; D might be TRBD1 (5 bases). The length of the CDR3 is 16 residues. The V end was cut by 0 bases, the J end by 6 bases, with 16 bases between. CDR1 is MGHRA and CDR2 is YSYEKL in the germline V gene. The CDR3 spells CASSQEGVGARDTQYF. DNA of the CDR3: TGCGCCAGCAGCCAAGAAGGGGTTGGGGCCCGGGATACGCAGTATTTT.

This clonotype was detected ten times or more. The chain uses TRBV29-1 and TRBJ1-2, with TRBD1 matching over 10 bases. This CDR3 has 16 residues. Germline lookup yields CDR1 SQVTM and CDR2 ANQGSEA. Unmatched junction bases numbered 12, after V lost 5 bases and J lost 3 bases. The CDR3 spells CSVRQGALLGDYGYTF. Here the CDR3 DNA reads TGCAGCGTTAGACAGGGGGCCCTATTGGGGGACTATGGCTACACCTTC. Full variable domain (rest looked up from reference TRBV29-1 and TRBJ1-2): SAVISQKPSRDICQRGTSLTIQCQVDSQVTMMFWYRQQPGQSLTLIATANQGSEATYESGFVIDKFPISRPNLTFSTLTVSNMSPEDSSIYLCSVRQGALLGDYGYTFGSGTRLTVV.

This clonotype was seen at least ten times. The V and J genes are TRBV20-1 and TRBJ2-5; D gene uncertain. The CDR3 covers 15 residues. CDR1 and CDR2 (germline): DFQATT, SNEGSKA (reference sequence). The V end was cut by 5 bases, the J end by 5 bases, with 21 bases between. CDR3 sequence reads: CSAHPLTSKAETQYF. The CDR3 nucleotides are TGCAGTGCTCACCCATTAACCTCTAAGGCGGAGACCCAGTACTTC.

This clonotype came up a few times. V and J are TRBV12-3 or TRBV12-4 and TRBJ2-1; 13 nucleotides agree with TRBD2. Losses at the gene ends were 6 bases for V and 6 bases for J; bases not matched to a gene: 5. CDR3 length: 15 residues. Here the CDR3 reads CASSIRTSGGNEQFF. The CDR3 DNA sequence: TGTGCCAGCAGCATCCGGACTAGCGGGGGCAATGAGCAGTTCTTC.

J is TRBJ1-5 and V is TRBV10-3, with a possible D match to TRBD1 (5 bases). CDR1 ENHRY and CDR2 SYGVKD come from the germline V gene. The CDR3 totals 15 residues. The V and J ends lost 2 bases and 6 bases respectively, with 14 bases between them. CDR3: CAISEAGGGGQPQHF. The DNA of the CDR3 is TGTGCCATCAGTGAGGCCGGGGGGGGTGGTCAGCCCCAGCATTTT.

This clonotype has only a few counts. V usage is TRBV10-1 and J usage is TRBJ2-1; no firm D call. V dropped 3 bases and J dropped 0 bases, with 9 bases sitting between them. The germline gives CDR1 WNHNN, CDR2 SYGVQD (reference sequence). The CDR3 is 15 amino acids. The CDR3 reads CASSDGQASYNEQFF. The CDR3 nucleotides read TGCGCCAGCAGTGATGGCCAGGCCTCCTACAATGAGCAGTTCTTC.

In nucleotides, the CDR3 is TGTGCCAGCAGCCAAGATAATAGCGGCCTTTACAATGAGCAGTTCTTC. It translates to CASSQDNSGLYNEQFF. The chain carries TRBV3-1 and TRBJ2-1, with D possibly matching TRBD2 (6 bases). Germline V gives CDR1 LGHDT, CDR2 YNNKEL (reference sequence). The CDR3 has 16 amino acids. Trimming left V 0 bases short and J 4 bases short, with 13 bases between.

This clonotype was recorded a few times. The chain is built from TRBV15 and TRBJ2-7; no clear D gene. CDR3 length: 13 amino acids. The V gene's germline CDR1 is LNHNV and CDR2 YYDKDF (reference sequence). Trimming shortened V by 5 bases and J by 1 base, and 9 bases separated the two germline ends. CDR3 in DNA: TGTGCCACCAGCGCTCGGGTGTCCTACGAGCAGTACTTC. Translated, it gives CATSARVSYEQYF.

The V and J genes are TRBV3-1 and TRBJ2-3, with D possibly TRBD2 on 5 matching bases. Germline V CDR1 and CDR2: LGHDT, YNNKEL (reference sequence). Trimming cost V 6 bases and J 1 base, with 17 bases left between them. This CDR3 region has 16 residues. DNA of the CDR3: TGTGCCAGCAGGTCAGAGGGCTTGAGGGGCACAGATACGCAGTATTTT. It codes for CASRSEGLRGTDTQYF.

This clonotype showed up just a few times. The V and J genes are TRBV20-1 and TRBJ2-5; unclear D gene. Per germline, CDR1 DFQATT and CDR2 SNEGSKA (reference sequence). The CDR3 sequence is 13 residues long. V dropped 3 bases and J dropped 4 bases, with 12 bases sitting between them. The chain's CDR3 is CSARGRHGETQYF. In nucleotides, the CDR3 is TGCAGTGCTAGGGGTCGGCACGGAGAGACCCAGTACTTC.

Notes on this clonotype: The CDR3 carries no conserved terminal phenylalanine or tryptophan, so it likely arises from a read error. The CDR3 sequence: CSAQLPTRTGIHEQYL. In DNA, the CDR3 is TGCAGTGCCCAACTACCCACCCGGACAGGGATCCACGAGCAGTACTTG. The chain employs TRBV20-1 and TRBJ2-7; 8 nucleotides agree with TRBD1. The CDR3 loop spans 16 amino acids. J was trimmed by 5 bases and V by 6 bases; bases with no gene match: 18. Looked up from germline, CDR1 is DFQATT and CDR2 is SNEGSKA (reference sequence).

This clonotype was seen at least ten times. The rearrangement uses TRBV20-1 and TRBJ2-3, with D possibly called TRBD1 or TRBD2 (5 bases each). This CDR3 is built from 15 residues. With 3 bases removed from V and 2 bases from J, the gap between germline ends came to 15 bases. The germline V gene encodes CDR1 DFQATT and CDR2 SNEGSKA (reference sequence). The CDR3 protein is CSASSTLGVTDTQYF. For the CDR3, the DNA is TGCAGTGCTAGCTCAACCTTGGGGGTCACAGATACGCAGTATTTT.

This clonotype was counted between two and nine times. CDR3: CSVPDGYEETQYF. As DNA, the CDR3 is TGCAGCGTTCCCGACGGATATGAAGAGACCCAGTACTTC. The V call is TRBV29-1, the J call TRBJ2-5; D is undetermined. CDR1 and CDR2 (germline): SQVTM, ANQGSEA. Trimming removed 5 bases from V and 3 bases from J, with 13 bases in between. The CDR3 covers 13 residues.

Many counts were recorded for this clonotype. The chain joins TRBV4-1 to TRBJ2-7; D is uncertain. The V gene's germline CDR1 is MGHRA and CDR2 YSYEKL. The V end was cut by 3 bases, the J end by 5 bases, with 23 bases between. The CDR3 extends over 17 amino acids. CDR3: CASSHIGGRWAWDEQYF. Here the CDR3 DNA reads TGCGCCAGCAGCCATATCGGTGGGCGTTGGGCTTGGGACGAGCAGTACTTC.

V and J are TRBV28 and TRBJ2-7; possible D gene TRBD1, 5 bases. The CDR3 covers 14 residues. From germline, CDR1 is MDHEN and CDR2 SYDVKM. Trimming took off 5 bases at V and 6 bases at J, with 17 bases between the two ends. The CDR3 is CASSPRGRPSEQYF. Written as DNA, the CDR3 is TGTGCCAGCAGTCCAAGGGGCAGGCCTAGCGAGCAGTACTTC.

This clonotype was seen a handful of times. The gene calls are TRBV28 and TRBJ1-4, with 10 bases identical to TRBD1. CDR3 length: 16 residues. V lost 6 bases and J lost 8; bases outside the gene matches: 12. Germline values: CDR1 MDHEN, CDR2 SYDVKM. The CDR3 is CASSSLTGTGVEKLFF. CDR3 in DNA: TGTGCCAGCAGCTCACTAACCGGGACAGGGGTGGAAAAACTGTTTTTT.

The J gene is TRBJ2-7, the V gene TRBV5-1, with D perhaps matching TRBD1 or TRBD2 (5 bases each). Trimming shortened V by 0 bases and J by 7 bases, and 14 bases separated the two germline ends. This CDR3 has 14 amino acids. Germline V CDR1 and CDR2: SGHRS, YFSETQ. The CDR3 loop is CASSLARGSGEQYF. The CDR3 DNA reads as TGCGCCAGCAGCTTGGCCCGGGGCTCGGGGGAGCAGTACTTC.

In this sample, this clonotype turned up a few times. The V and J genes are TRBV20-1 and TRBJ2-3; 11 bases line up with TRBD2. J was trimmed by 7 bases and V by 6 bases; bases with no gene match: 27. The CDR3 totals 20 residues. CDR1 is DFQATT, CDR2 SNEGSKA, per germline (reference sequence). DNA for the CDR3: TGCAGTGCCGCCCCGTTAAGCGGGGGTTTAGCGGGGGGGCCCCCCTATACGCAGTATTTT. This translates into CSAAPLSGGLAGGPPYTQYF.

Concerning this clonotype itself: At one boundary the junction diverges from the germline segment, which might be a read error. This chain links TRBV20-1 with TRBJ2-1; 12 positions match TRBD2. From germline, CDR1 is DFQATT and CDR2 SNEGSKA (reference sequence). This CDR3 is 16 amino acids long. Here the CDR3 reads CCARDELAGGYNEQFF. The DNA of the CDR3 is TGCTGTGCTAGAGATGAACTAGCGGGAGGCTACAATGAGCAGTTCTTC.

V usage is TRBV20-1 and J usage is TRBJ1-2; 8 bases map to TRBD1. V was pared by 2 bases and J by 5 bases, with 4 bases of the junction left unmatched. The CDR3 contains 13 residues. Germline V gives CDR1 DFQATT, CDR2 SNEGSKA (reference sequence). CDR3 residues: CSARTTGGYGYTF. The CDR3, as DNA: TGCAGTGCTAGAACAACAGGGGGATATGGCTACACCTTC.

This clonotype occurred many times. This chain links TRBV20-1 with TRBJ2-7; 9 nucleotides line up with TRBD1. CDR1 and CDR2 (germline): DFQATT, SNEGSKA (reference sequence). This CDR3 is built from 17 residues. Trimming took 5 bases from V and 7 from J; bases not matched to a gene: 21. As DNA, the CDR3 is TGCAGTGCTTCCCGGGACAGGGACTACGATGACGCGGGTGAGCAGTACTTC. This codes for CSASRDRDYDDAGEQYF.

J is TRBJ2-1 and V is TRBV29-1; 7 bases align to TRBD2. The junction had 11 bases not matched to a gene; V was cut back by 7 bases and J by 2 bases. Per germline, CDR1 SQVTM and CDR2 ANQGSEA. The length of the CDR3 is 15 residues. The CDR3 here is CSDKGWRGTYNEQFF. In nucleotides, the CDR3 is TGCAGCGACAAGGGGTGGCGGGGGACCTACAATGAGCAGTTCTTC.

This clonotype was counted between two and nine times. The chain recombines TRBV12-3 or TRBV12-4 with TRBJ2-1; 8 positions match TRBD1. Trimming removed 6 bases from V and 7 bases from J; junction bases left unmatched: 5. This CDR3 is 13 amino acids long. The CDR3 DNA is TGTGCCAGCAGCGGACAGGGTAGAAATGAGCAGTTCTTC. Protein: CASSGQGRNEQFF.